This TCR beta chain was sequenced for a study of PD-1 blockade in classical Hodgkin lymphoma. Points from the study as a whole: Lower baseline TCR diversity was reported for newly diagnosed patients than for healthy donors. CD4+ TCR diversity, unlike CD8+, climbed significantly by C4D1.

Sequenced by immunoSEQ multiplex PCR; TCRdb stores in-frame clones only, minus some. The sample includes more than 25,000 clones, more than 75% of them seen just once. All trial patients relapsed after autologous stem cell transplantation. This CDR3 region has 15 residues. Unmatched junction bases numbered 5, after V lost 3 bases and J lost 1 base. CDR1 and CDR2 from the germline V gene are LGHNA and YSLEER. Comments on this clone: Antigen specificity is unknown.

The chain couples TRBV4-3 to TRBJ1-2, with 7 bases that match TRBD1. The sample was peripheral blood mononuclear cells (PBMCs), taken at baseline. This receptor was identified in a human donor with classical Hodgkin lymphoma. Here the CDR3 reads CASSQSTGINYGYTF. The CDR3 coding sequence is TGCGCCAGCAGCCAGTCGACAGGGATTAACTATGGCTACACCTTC.